This T cell receptor (beta chain) is from a study of blood T cells in healthy people across ages. Study-wide points: Naive CD4+ cell counts and diversity both ran higher in long-lived than in aged donors.

The use of a sample-barcoded 5' primer and a J-beta primer mix characterized a second PCR of roughly 6 to 11 cycles. TCRdb processed the 5' RACE reads anew with MiXCR; each CDR3 protein has one entry. The sample consists of roughly 1,700,000 distinct CDR3 sequences, approximately 30% of them appearing once. In regard to this clonotype: The antigen is not known. The germline gene is not matched at one end of the junction; a read error may be the cause.

The CDR3 is 16 residues long. Looked up from germline, CDR1 is SGDLS and CDR2 is YYNGEE. The chain couples TRBV9 to TRBJ1-1, with 9 bases that match TRBD1. This sequence was found in a woman between 25 and 40 years old in good health. Sequences were obtained from blood. DNA for the CDR3: TGTGTCAGCAGCGACCTTCCCGGGACAGGGAGCACTGAAGCTTTCTTT. Residues: CVSSDLPGTGSTEAFF.